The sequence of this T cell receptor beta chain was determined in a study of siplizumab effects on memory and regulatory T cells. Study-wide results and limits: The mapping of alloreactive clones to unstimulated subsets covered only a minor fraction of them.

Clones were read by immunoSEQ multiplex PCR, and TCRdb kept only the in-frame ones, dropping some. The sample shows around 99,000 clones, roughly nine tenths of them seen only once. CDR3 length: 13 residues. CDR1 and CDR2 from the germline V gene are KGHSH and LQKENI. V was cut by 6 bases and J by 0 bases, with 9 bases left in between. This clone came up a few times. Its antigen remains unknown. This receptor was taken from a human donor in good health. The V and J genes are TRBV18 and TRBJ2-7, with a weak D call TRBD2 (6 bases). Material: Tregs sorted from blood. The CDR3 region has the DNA TGTGCCAGCTCCTCGGGGGACTCCTACGAGCAGTACTTC. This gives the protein CASSSGDSYEQYF.